The sequence of this T cell receptor (beta chain) was determined in a study of radiotherapy plus CTLA-4 blockade in lung cancer. Study-wide background: Disease control was present in 31% of patients, and objective responses in 18%.

Some clones are missing from TCRdb's copy, which holds only in-frame ones; the method was immunoSEQ multiplex PCR. The sample yields around 59,000 clones, 77% seen once. General study findings and limits: Radiotherapy was combined with ipilimumab, and tumor-derived TCR clones then expanded in blood.

Germline lookup yields CDR1 SGHDN and CDR2 FVKESK. The CDR3 length is 17 residues. V lost 4 bases and J lost 1, with 17 bases in between. Remarks on this clone: The antigen remains undetermined.

It was focal radiation plus CTLA-4 blockade with ipilimumab that patients with chemo-refractory metastatic non-small-cell lung cancer received. The chain combines TRBV14 with TRBJ1-3; the D gene is possibly TRBD1 (6 bases). The clonotype comes from a human donor with non-small cell lung cancer who had a partial response to radiotherapy plus ipilimumab. The source material was peripheral blood, sampled from a patient treated with radiotherapy plus ipilimumab. DNA of the CDR3: TGTGCCAGCAGCCCAACCCACGTACAGGGATCTGGAAACACCATATATTTT. This translates into CASSPTHVQGSGNTIYF. Full variable domain (missing parts from reference TRBV14 and TRBJ1-3): EAGVTQFPSHSVIEKGQTVTLRCDPISGHDNLYWYRRVMGKEIKFLLHFVKESKQDESGMPNNRFLAERTGGTYSTLKVQPAELEDSGVYFCASSPTHVQGSGNTIYFGEGSWLTVV.